Listed here are 18 T cell receptor beta chains from one sample, sequenced in a study of response to subunit inactivated influenza vaccine. MiXCR, applied by TCRdb to the RT-PCR reads, yields one record per CDR3 protein. The sample yields over 650,000 distinct CDR3 sequences, roughly 20% seen once. This specimen was PBMCs from blood, taken 4 to 6 days after vaccination. All receptors derive from a man aged 50 to 60 who received an inactivated influenza vaccine.

With respect to this clonotype: Germline and junction disagree at one end, which may indicate a read error. CDR3 loop: CPSRYTVPAKNIQYF. CDR3 in DNA: TGTCCCAGCAGATACACAGTGCCGGCCAAAAACATTCAGTACTTC. The rearrangement uses TRBV4-2 and TRBJ2-4, with no clear D. CDR1 is LGHNA, CDR2 YNFKEQ, per germline. The CDR3 has 15 amino acids.

This clonotype was recorded many times. This chain links TRBV10-3 with TRBJ2-5; 9 bases match TRBD2. Germline V CDR1 and CDR2: ENHRY, SYGVKD. The CDR3 has 14 residues. V gave up 2 bases and J gave up 4 bases; unmatched junction bases: 2. CDR3 coding DNA: TGTGCCATCAGTGAGCTAGCGGGGCGAGAGACCCAGTACTTC. This translates into CAISELAGRETQYF.

The rearrangement uses TRBV12-3 or TRBV12-4 and TRBJ1-1; 8 positions match TRBD1. V shed 9 bases, J shed 5 bases, and the junction held 5 bases outside the gene matches. The CDR3 sequence is 12 residues long. DNA for the CDR3: TGTGCCAGTCAGGGGGCAAGGACTGAAGCTTTCTTT. It translates to CASQGARTEAFF.

This clonotype turned up a few times. The chain employs TRBV20-1 and TRBJ1-2, with 8 positions matching TRBD1. This CDR3 contains 16 residues. V lost 0 bases, J lost 4 bases, and 10 bases stayed unmatched. Germline V gene lookup returns CDR1 DFQATT and CDR2 SNEGSKA (reference sequence). Here the CDR3 reads CSARDSGQGGSYGYTF. The CDR3 DNA sequence: TGCAGTGCTAGAGATAGCGGACAGGGAGGGTCCTATGGCTACACCTTC.

The chain employs TRBV29-1 and TRBJ2-5; D is unclear. The CDR3 spans 17 residues. V lost 1 base, J lost 4 bases, and 22 bases lay in between. CDR1 SQVTM and CDR2 ANQGSEA come from the germline V gene. As DNA, the CDR3 is TGCAGCGTTGAAGCTTTTGGGCCCAGGCTGGTACGAGAGACCCAGTACTTC. Protein: CSVEAFGPRLVRETQYF. Variable domain in full (rest from reference TRBV29-1 and TRBJ2-5): SAVISQKPSRDICQRGTSLTIQCQVDSQVTMMFWYRQQPGQSLTLIATANQGSEATYESGFVIDKFPISRPNLTFSTLTVSNMSPEDSSIYLCSVEAFGPRLVRETQYFGPGTRLLVL.

The CDR3 protein is CASSRGLPNQPQHF. CDR3 nucleotide sequence: TGTGCCAGCAGCAGAGGGCTACCGAATCAGCCCCAGCATTTT. This rearrangement joins TRBV9 to TRBJ1-5; D is unclear. V was clipped by 4 bases and J by 4 bases, with 12 bases between them. Looked up from germline, CDR1 is SGDLS and CDR2 is YYNGEE. The CDR3 runs 14 residues.

This chain joins TRBV14 and TRBJ1-5; 11 bases line up with TRBD1. The germline V gene has CDR1 SGHDN and CDR2 FVKESK. The CDR3 is made up of 16 amino acids. J gave up 6 bases and V 3 bases, and 7 bases lay outside the gene matches. CDR3 DNA sequence: TGTGCCAGCAGCCAGGAGGACAGGGGGCGAGGTCAGCCCCAGCATTTT. Translating gives CASSQEDRGRGQPQHF.

The table lists this clonotype with many counts. V gene TRBV7-9 combines with J gene TRBJ2-5, with TRBD2 matching 9 bases. Germline lookup yields CDR1 SEHNR and CDR2 FQNEAQ (reference sequence). The CDR3 extends over 16 amino acids. Losses at the gene ends were 5 bases for V and 1 base for J; bases not matched to a gene: 8. Here the CDR3 reads CASSRGTSLGQETQYF. Here the CDR3 DNA reads TGTGCCAGCAGCCGTGGGACTAGCCTAGGCCAAGAGACCCAGTACTTC.

This clonotype was seen repeatedly, ten times or more. The CDR3 here is CSVEDSGTEETQYF. The CDR3 coding sequence is TGCAGCGTTGAAGACTCCGGGACAGAAGAGACCCAGTACTTC. The rearrangement uses TRBV29-1 and TRBJ2-5; 7 nucleotides line up with TRBD1. Germline V gene data show CDR1 as SQVTM and CDR2 as ANQGSEA. The CDR3 contains 14 residues. The junction had 4 bases not matched to a gene; V was cut back by 0 bases and J by 3 bases.

The chain couples TRBV5-6 to TRBJ2-5; 12 bases agree with TRBD2. Losses at the gene ends were 7 bases for V and 2 bases for J; bases not matched to a gene: 15. This CDR3 region has 18 residues. Germline CDR1 reads SGHDT; CDR2 reads YYEEEE. The CDR3 bases are TGTGCCAGCGAAAACTGGACTAGCGGGACCCACCCGCAAGAGACCCAGTACTTC. Its translation is CASENWTSGTHPQETQYF. Based on the CDR3 plus reference TRBV5-6 and TRBJ2-5, the full variable domain is DAGVTQSPTHLIKTRGQQVTLRCSPKSGHDTVSWYQQALGQGPQFIFQYYEEEERQRGNFPDRFSGHQFPNYSSELNVNALLLGDSALYLCASENWTSGTHPQETQYFGPGTRLLVL.

Notes on this clonotype: A read error is possible here, since a much larger clone lies one base away. This sequence joins TRBV15 and TRBJ1-5; D unclear. This CDR3 has 15 amino acids. Germline assignment: CDR1 LNHNV and CDR2 YYDKDF (reference sequence). CDR3 DNA: TGTGCCACCTGCAGAGAAGGAACATTCAATCAGCCCCAGCATTTT. Translating gives CATCREGTFNQPQHF.

In this sample, this clonotype turned up a few times. The chain employs TRBV5-1 and TRBJ2-2; D is ambiguous. There are 15 residues in the CDR3. Germline V lookup: CDR1 SGHRS, CDR2 YFSETQ. Trimming pared 2 bases from V and 1 base from J, leaving 9 bases between. CDR3 sequence (DNA): TGCGCCAGCAGCTTAATCACTCGGAACACCGGGGAGCTGTTTTTT. Its translation: CASSLITRNTGELFF.

The V call is TRBV7-9, the J call TRBJ1-1; maybe TRBD1 (6 bases). The CDR3 contains 13 residues. V dropped 5 bases and J dropped 6 bases, with 13 bases sitting between them. CDR1 SEHNR and CDR2 FQNEAQ come from the germline V gene (reference sequence). The CDR3 loop reads CASSPPGHSEAFF. The CDR3 nucleotides read TGTGCCAGCAGCCCGCCGGGACACTCTGAAGCTTTCTTT. The complete variable domain, with remaining parts taken from reference TRBV7-9 and TRBJ1-1, reads DTGVSQNPRHKITKRGQNVTFRCDPISEHNRLYWYRQTLGQGPEFLTYFQNEAQLEKSRLLSDRFSAERPKGSFSTLEIQRTEQGDSAMYLCASSPPGHSEAFFGQGTRLTVV.

To note about this clonotype: This clone may be a read error of a much larger clone one base away. The CDR3 ends on some other residue instead of the conserved phenylalanine or tryptophan, so this is likely a read error. The V and J genes are TRBV12-3 or TRBV12-4 and TRBJ2-1; TRBD2 might be the D (6 bases). The CDR3 runs to 17 residues. The V gene lost 3 bases and the J gene lost 0 bases, with 15 bases spanning the gap. CDR3 sequence (DNA): TGTGCCAGCAGTTTCCTGGCGGGACTGAGCTCCTACAATGAGCAGTTCTTG. Its protein product is CASSFLAGLSSYNEQFL.

The chain carries TRBV7-2 and TRBJ1-1; D call uncertain. Trimming left V 1 base short and J 6 bases short, with 9 bases between. Germline loops: CDR1 SGHTA, CDR2 FQGNSA. The CDR3 runs 13 residues. CDR3: CASSLVGRSEAFF. The CDR3 coding sequence is TGTGCCAGCAGCTTAGTAGGCAGATCTGAAGCTTTCTTT.

This clonotype was seen a handful of times. The chain recombines TRBV11-2 with TRBJ1-2; D is perhaps TRBD1 (5 bases). This CDR3 has 14 residues. V lost 0 bases, J lost 4 bases, and 9 bases lay in between. Germline CDR1 SGHAT, CDR2 FQNNGV. CDR3 DNA sequence: TGTGCCAGCAGCTTAGATCCCGGGACCTATGGCTACACCTTC. Translated: CASSLDPGTYGYTF.

This clonotype was seen more than once but under ten times. This chain connects TRBV11-2 to TRBJ2-3, with 15 nucleotides matching TRBD2. Germline V gene data show CDR1 as SGHAT and CDR2 as FQNNGV. The CDR3 is 19 amino acids. With V trimmed by 5 bases and J by 1 base, 10 bases remained unmatched. CDR3 in DNA: TGTGCCAGCAGCGTCCGCGGACTAGCGGGGGGGCTTGGCACAGATACGCAGTATTTT. This encodes CASSVRGLAGGLGTDTQYF.

The sample holds a few counts of this clonotype. V and J are TRBV5-8 and TRBJ2-1, with D possibly being TRBD1 or TRBD2 (5 bases each). The germline gives CDR1 SGHTS, CDR2 YDEGEE. The CDR3 contains 11 residues. The ends were cut back, 0 bases at V and 13 bases at J, with 8 bases in the middle. CDR3 in amino acids: CASSLGGNQFF. The CDR3 nucleotides are TGTGCCAGCAGCTTGGGGGGGAATCAGTTCTTC.